There are a few counts of the clone carrying this TCR beta chain. The target antigen is unknown. The sample belongs to a study of beta chain features in type 1 diabetes. Notes on the study in general: A moderate, significant TCRB CDR3 shortening appeared in type 1 diabetes across four CD4+ subsets.

As every portion of the isolated RNA was reverse transcribed, the sequencing read expressed TCRB transcripts. The data were produced by immunoSEQ multiplex PCR, yet TCRdb's version contains in-frame clones alone and is incomplete. The table lists approximately 250,000 clones, approximately 25% of them singletons. In germline, CDR1 is SQVTM, CDR2 ANQGSEA. The CDR3 has 13 amino acids. With V trimmed by 6 bases and J by 3 bases, 5 bases remained unmatched. Material for sequencing was naive CD4+ T cells from blood. This rearrangement joins TRBV29-1 to TRBJ2-5; 9 bases are a match to TRBD1. The receptor's source is a woman under 40 with type 1 diabetes. In DNA, the CDR3 is TGCAGCGTCTGCTGGACAGGGGAAGAGACCCAGTACTTC. It yields the protein CSVCWTGEETQYF. The whole variable domain, remainder taken from reference TRBV29-1 and TRBJ2-5, is SAVISQKPSRDICQRGTSLTIQCQVDSQVTMMFWYRQQPGQSLTLIATANQGSEATYESGFVIDKFPISRPNLTFSTLTVSNMSPEDSSIYLCSVCWTGEETQYFGPGTRLLVL.